The following is a T cell receptor beta chain sequence with its context. Its antigen is unknown. This entry is derived from a study of response to subunit inactivated influenza vaccine. Overall study findings and caveats: That few new T cells are recruited by each seasonal influenza vaccination was the authors' suggestion.

V dropped 6 bases and J dropped 2; count of bases not matched to a gene: 9. Germline-derived CDR1 and CDR2 are MNHNS and SASEGT. The CDR3 has 15 amino acids. TCRdb itself ran the RT-PCR reads through MiXCR, one entry per CDR3 protein. The repertoire holds about 650,000 distinct CDR3 sequences, with about 15% as singletons. The sample consisted of PBMCs from blood, taken 11 to 12 days after vaccination. The chain is built from TRBV6-1 and TRBJ1-2; 7 bases match TRBD1. The clonotype was recovered from a man in his forties or fifties who received an inactivated influenza vaccine. CDR3 bases: TGTGCCAGCAGGAAGGGACAGCTCCGAAACTATGGCTACACCTTC. Its protein is CASRKGQLRNYGYTF.